The rows below give T cell receptor beta chains drawn from one sample of a study of blood T cell repertoires in COVID-19. TCRdb's copy holds only in-frame clones and misses some; the assay was immunoSEQ multiplex PCR. This table has about 59,000 clones, 81% appearing once. Sequencing used peripheral blood. The source is a woman of 80 years or more with active or convalescent COVID-19. CDR3s include the opening cysteine and the closing phenylalanine or tryptophan. The D gene is left open where the match is weak. Only part of the rows carry a size: once, few, many, or a class if the clone is expanded.

D	J	size	V	CDR3	DNA
NA	TRBJ2-1	medium-sized	TRBV4-3	CASSQGGDQYGHEQFF	TGCGCCAGCAGCCAGGGCGGGGACCAATATGGCCATGAGCAGTTCTTC
NA	TRBJ1-5	NA	TRBV29-1	CSVAGGGNQPQHF	TGCAGCGTTGCGGGAGGGGGTAATCAGCCCCAGCATTTT
TRBD2	TRBJ2-5	NA	TRBV11-2	CASSPRLAGEEETQYF	TGTGCCAGCAGCCCTCGGCTAGCGGGGGAGGAAGAGACCCAGTACTTC
NA	TRBJ1-2	NA	TRBV24-1	CATSDWTANYGYTF	TGTGCCACCAGTGATTGGACAGCGAACTATGGCTACACCTTC
TRBD1	TRBJ1-5	once	TRBV6-5	CASSSTGVSQPQHF	TGTGCCAGCAGCTCGACAGGGGTGTCTCAGCCCCAGCATTTT
TRBD2	TRBJ2-1	NA	TRBV24-1	CATSGPGTSSYNEQFF	TGTGCCACCAGCGGCCCCGGGACTAGCTCCTACAATGAGCAGTTCTTC
TRBD1	TRBJ1-1	NA	TRBV6-5	CASRQGGLAFF	TGTGCCAGCCGACAGGGGGGTTTAGCTTTCTTT
NA	TRBJ2-7	NA	TRBV28	CASSISRTASYEQYF	TGTGCCAGCAGTATCTCTCGGACAGCCTCCTACGAGCAGTACTTC
TRBD2	TRBJ2-1	NA	TRBV4-2	CASSQEGAGGYNEQFF	TGTGCCAGCAGCCAAGAAGGAGCGGGGGGGTACAATGAGCAGTTCTTC
TRBD2	TRBJ2-3	NA	TRBV4-3	CASSQENRTSGGRTTDTQYF	TGCGCCAGCAGCCAAGAAAATCGAACTAGCGGGGGGAGAACGACAGATACGCAGTATTTT
NA	TRBJ2-7	many	TRBV6-2/TRBV6-3	CASSYSLREPTYEQYF	TGTGCCAGCAGTTACTCTCTAAGGGAGCCAACCTACGAGCAGTACTTC
NA	TRBJ2-4	NA	TRBV27	CASAERNIQYF	TGTGCCAGCGCCGAGAGGAACATTCAGTACTTC
TRBD2	TRBJ2-2	NA	TRBV27	CARIRPSGGRTGELFF	TGTGCCAGGATCCGACCTAGCGGGGGAAGGACCGGGGAGCTGTTTTTT
NA	TRBJ1-2	few	TRBV19	CASSISGVTGGYTF	TGTGCCAGTAGTATCTCCGGGGTGACGGGGGGCTACACCTTC
TRBD1	TRBJ1-6	NA	TRBV10-3	CAIRRTGDSNSPLHF	TGTGCCATCAGGAGGACAGGGGATTCAAATTCACCCCTCCACTTT
NA	TRBJ1-1	few	TRBV6-5	CASTSKTGLNTEAFF	TGTGCCAGCACCTCAAAAACAGGTTTAAACACTGAAGCTTTCTTT
TRBD1	TRBJ2-7	NA	TRBV19	CASSMDRQGWPYEQYF	TGTGCCAGTAGTATGGACAGACAGGGTTGGCCGTACGAGCAGTACTTC
TRBD1	TRBJ1-6	NA	TRBV28	CASSLSTGANNSPLHF	TGTGCCAGCAGTTTATCGACAGGGGCGAATAATTCACCCCTCCACTTT
NA	TRBJ1-5	NA	TRBV24-1	CATSGQGQPQHF	TGTGCCACCAGTGGGCAGGGCCAGCCCCAGCATTTT
NA	TRBJ2-3	NA	TRBV20-1	CSATPTDTQYF	TGCAGTGCTACTCCCACAGATACGCAGTATTTT